This is a list of T cell receptor beta chains from one sample in a study of T cell repertoires in cytomegalovirus infection. Their antigen targets remain unknown. TCRdb ran MiXCR on the reads and lists one entry per CDR3 protein. Of 400,000 to 600,000 distinct CDR3 sequences listed, approximately 40% are singletons. Source: cultured PBMCs, taken from culture after CMV antigen stimulation. These receptors were collected from a human donor in good health (CMV status not recorded). Some clones in this sample may be carry-over from other donors' samples. Each CDR3 is given with its conserved first and last residue. D genes are given only for firm matches. Clone size appears in some rows only: once, few, many, or a class for an expanded clone.

clone size: few
D gene: -
V gene: TRBV4-3
J gene: TRBJ2-6
CDR3 protein: CASPGGSGANVLTF
CDR3 DNA: TGCGCCAGCCCCGGTGGCTCTGGGGCCAACGTCCTGACTTTC

clone size: -
D gene: -
V gene: TRBV5-4
J gene: TRBJ1-2
CDR3 protein: CASSLERPQADGYTF
CDR3 DNA: TGTGCCAGCAGCTTGGAAAGGCCTCAGGCGGATGGCTACACCTTC

clone size: -
D gene: TRBD1
V gene: TRBV11-2
J gene: TRBJ1-1
CDR3 protein: CASSRAGQLNTEAFF
CDR3 DNA: TGTGCCAGCAGCAGGGCGGGACAGCTGAACACTGAAGCTTTCTTT

clone size: many
D gene: -
V gene: TRBV7-2
J gene: TRBJ1-4
CDR3 protein: CASSLGWVRTRDEKLFF
CDR3 DNA: TGTGCCAGCAGCTTAGGGTGGGTTAGGACCCGGGATGAAAAACTGTTTTTT

clone size: -
D gene: -
V gene: TRBV11-2
J gene: TRBJ1-3
CDR3 protein: CASSSRQAGNTIYF
CDR3 DNA: TGTGCCAGCAGCTCGCGACAGGCTGGAAACACCATATATTTT

clone size: few
D gene: -
V gene: TRBV6-1
J gene: TRBJ2-3
CDR3 protein: CASSSRGHSTDTQYF
CDR3 DNA: TGTGCCAGCAGTTCCCGCGGACACTCCACAGATACGCAGTATTTT

clone size: -
D gene: -
V gene: TRBV7-2
J gene: TRBJ2-7
CDR3 protein: CASSPSTYEQYF
CDR3 DNA: TGTGCCAGCAGCCCGTCCACCTACGAGCAGTACTTC

clone size: -
D gene: TRBD1
V gene: TRBV6-2/TRBV6-3
J gene: TRBJ2-4
CDR3 protein: CASSFRNRGNIQYF
CDR3 DNA: TGTGCCAGCAGTTTCCGCAACAGGGGAAACATTCAGTACTTC

clone size: -
D gene: TRBD1
V gene: TRBV28
J gene: TRBJ1-2
CDR3 protein: CASRARGTGVYGYTF
CDR3 DNA: TGTGCCAGCAGAGCTCGTGGGACAGGGGTTTATGGCTACACCTTC

clone size: -
D gene: -
V gene: TRBV28
J gene: TRBJ2-3
CDR3 protein: CASTDSTDTQYF
CDR3 DNA: TGTGCCAGCACTGACAGCACAGATACGCAGTATTTT

clone size: -
D gene: TRBD2
V gene: TRBV10-3
J gene: TRBJ2-3
CDR3 protein: CAISAGTSGSLDTQYF
CDR3 DNA: TGTGCCATCAGTGCCGGGACTAGCGGGAGTCTAGATACGCAGTATTTT

clone size: few
D gene: -
V gene: TRBV28
J gene: TRBJ1-1
CDR3 protein: CASAKWVGAFF
CDR3 DNA: TGTGCCAGCGCGAAGTGGGTGGGAGCTTTCTTT

clone size: -
D gene: -
V gene: TRBV29-1
J gene: TRBJ2-1
CDR3 protein: CSGAGQNYNEQFF
CDR3 DNA: TGCAGCGGAGCAGGACAGAATTACAATGAGCAGTTCTTC

clone size: -
D gene: -
V gene: TRBV12-3/TRBV12-4
J gene: TRBJ1-4
CDR3 protein: CASKPPAGEKLFF
CDR3 DNA: TGTGCCAGCAAACCTCCCGCTGGGGAAAAACTGTTTTTT

clone size: few
D gene: -
V gene: TRBV7-2
J gene: TRBJ2-5
CDR3 protein: CASSPSRGTQYF
CDR3 DNA: TGTGCCAGCAGCCCCAGTCGTGGGACCCAGTACTTC

clone size: few
D gene: -
V gene: TRBV7-2
J gene: TRBJ2-3
CDR3 protein: CASSLRVPTDTQYF
CDR3 DNA: TGTGCCAGCAGCTTACGTGTTCCCACAGATACGCAGTATTTT

clone size: -
D gene: TRBD2
V gene: TRBV12-3/TRBV12-4
J gene: TRBJ2-1
CDR3 protein: CASGEGTSGYNEQFF
CDR3 DNA: TGTGCCAGCGGCGAGGGGACTAGCGGATACAATGAGCAGTTCTTC

clone size: -
D gene: -
V gene: TRBV11-2
J gene: TRBJ2-3
CDR3 protein: CASSLEIDTQYF
CDR3 DNA: TGTGCCAGCAGCTTAGAAATAGATACGCAGTATTTT

clone size: few
D gene: TRBD1
V gene: TRBV6-6
J gene: TRBJ1-2
CDR3 protein: CASSELGTGRYGYTF
CDR3 DNA: TGTGCCAGCAGTGAACTCGGGACAGGCCGCTATGGCTACACCTTC

clone size: few
D gene: TRBD1
V gene: TRBV20-1
J gene: TRBJ1-2
CDR3 protein: CSARGTGYYGYTF
CDR3 DNA: TGCAGTGCTAGGGGGACAGGGTACTATGGCTACACCTTC

clone size: -
D gene: TRBD2
V gene: TRBV27
J gene: TRBJ2-1
CDR3 protein: CARVGREVAGVGNEQFF
CDR3 DNA: TGTGCCCGAGTTGGGCGAGAAGTGGCGGGAGTGGGGAATGAGCAGTTCTTC

clone size: -
D gene: -
V gene: TRBV6-8
J gene: TRBJ2-6
CDR3 protein: CASTNRASGANVLTF
CDR3 DNA: TGTGCCAGCACGAACAGGGCCTCTGGGGCCAACGTCCTGACTTTC

clone size: -
D gene: -
V gene: TRBV7-2
J gene: TRBJ1-1
CDR3 protein: CASSLRSDTEAFF
CDR3 DNA: TGTGCCAGCAGCTTAAGGAGCGACACTGAAGCTTTCTTT

clone size: -
D gene: -
V gene: TRBV12-3/TRBV12-4
J gene: TRBJ2-4
CDR3 protein: CASSPGDGGIQYF
CDR3 DNA: TGTGCCAGCAGTCCAGGGGACGGCGGCATTCAGTACTTC

clone size: -
D gene: -
V gene: TRBV7-9
J gene: TRBJ1-1
CDR3 protein: CASSLWAGTGGSEAFF
CDR3 DNA: TGTGCCAGCAGCTTATGGGCTGGGACGGGGGGTTCTGAAGCTTTCTTT

clone size: -
D gene: -
V gene: TRBV19
J gene: TRBJ2-2
CDR3 protein: CASSIQQTTTGELFF
CDR3 DNA: TGTGCCAGTAGTATCCAACAGACGACAACCGGGGAGCTGTTTTTT

clone size: -
D gene: -
V gene: TRBV11-2
J gene: TRBJ2-7
CDR3 protein: CASSLGRGGANYEQYF
CDR3 DNA: TGTGCCAGCAGCTTAGGTAGGGGGGGAGCCAACTACGAGCAGTACTTC

clone size: -
D gene: -
V gene: TRBV20-1
J gene: TRBJ2-7
CDR3 protein: CSASKWQGRAEQYF
CDR3 DNA: TGCAGTGCTAGTAAATGGCAGGGGAGGGCCGAGCAGTACTTC

clone size: -
D gene: TRBD2
V gene: TRBV20-1
J gene: TRBJ2-3
CDR3 protein: CSAKAWGGTDTQYF
CDR3 DNA: TGCAGTGCAAAGGCGTGGGGGGGAACAGATACGCAGTATTTT

clone size: few
D gene: -
V gene: TRBV4-2
J gene: TRBJ2-7
CDR3 protein: CASSRKEGYEQYF
CDR3 DNA: TGTGCCAGCAGTCGCAAAGAGGGTTACGAGCAGTACTTC

clone size: few
D gene: -
V gene: TRBV7-2
J gene: TRBJ1-1
CDR3 protein: CASSLRQRLGSEAFF
CDR3 DNA: TGTGCCAGCAGCTTAAGGCAGCGCCTGGGTAGTGAAGCTTTCTTT

clone size: few
D gene: TRBD1
V gene: TRBV7-9
J gene: TRBJ2-7
CDR3 protein: CASSASGTGVREQYF
CDR3 DNA: TGTGCCAGCAGCGCCTCCGGGACAGGGGTGAGAGAGCAGTACTTC

clone size: many
D gene: -
V gene: TRBV7-2
J gene: TRBJ1-1
CDR3 protein: CASSSQGTEAFF
CDR3 DNA: TGTGCCAGCAGCTCACAGGGCACTGAAGCTTTCTTT

clone size: -
D gene: -
V gene: TRBV6-6
J gene: TRBJ2-2
CDR3 protein: CASRNNWGAAGELFF
CDR3 DNA: TGTGCCAGCAGAAACAACTGGGGCGCGGCCGGGGAGCTGTTTTTT

clone size: -
D gene: -
V gene: TRBV7-6
J gene: TRBJ2-7
CDR3 protein: CASSLGEFGEQYF
CDR3 DNA: TGTGCCAGCAGCTTAGGAGAGTTTGGCGAGCAGTACTTC

clone size: -
D gene: TRBD1
V gene: TRBV5-4
J gene: TRBJ1-2
CDR3 protein: CASSSGQGAGGYTF
CDR3 DNA: TGTGCCAGCAGCTCGGGGCAGGGGGCGGGCGGCTACACCTTC

clone size: -
D gene: TRBD1
V gene: TRBV28
J gene: TRBJ2-7
CDR3 protein: CASSLGNVDRANYEQYF
CDR3 DNA: TGTGCCAGCAGTTTAGGGAATGTAGACAGGGCCAACTACGAGCAGTACTTC

clone size: few
D gene: -
V gene: TRBV7-2
J gene: TRBJ2-7
CDR3 protein: CASSLVGLDEQYF
CDR3 DNA: TGTGCCAGCAGCTTAGTTGGCCTTGACGAGCAGTACTTC

clone size: few
D gene: -
V gene: TRBV7-2
J gene: TRBJ1-5
CDR3 protein: CASSLEQGQPQHF
CDR3 DNA: TGTGCCAGCAGCTTAGAGCAGGGTCAGCCCCAGCATTTT

clone size: once
D gene: TRBD2
V gene: TRBV6-6
J gene: TRBJ2-1
CDR3 protein: CASSLLGGTSGDEQFF
CDR3 DNA: TGTGCCAGCAGCCTTTTGGGCGGGACTAGCGGGGATGAGCAGTTCTTC

clone size: -
D gene: TRBD2
V gene: TRBV12-3/TRBV12-4
J gene: TRBJ2-1
CDR3 protein: CASSPTRGSHTYNEQFF
CDR3 DNA: TGTGCCAGCAGTCCCACGCGCGGGAGCCACACCTACAATGAGCAGTTCTTC

clone size: -
D gene: -
V gene: TRBV28
J gene: TRBJ2-2
CDR3 protein: CASSQGFAAGELFF
CDR3 DNA: TGTGCCAGCAGCCAGGGTTTCGCGGCCGGGGAGCTGTTTTTT

clone size: -
D gene: -
V gene: TRBV2
J gene: TRBJ2-7
CDR3 protein: CASSEGAGNYEQYF
CDR3 DNA: TGTGCCAGCAGTGAAGGGGCAGGTAACTACGAGCAGTACTTC